The source of this T cell receptor beta chain is a study of long-term antiretroviral therapy in people with HIV. Researchers ran immunoSEQ v3.0 at survey level. Some clones are missing from TCRdb's copy, which holds only in-frame ones; the method was immunoSEQ multiplex PCR. The sample contains 20,000 to 25,000 clones, roughly 80% of which appear only once. Overall study findings and caveats: With ART, diversity went up but was still lower than in transplant donor controls.

This CDR3 spans 16 amino acids. Germline CDR1 and CDR2: MRHNA and SNTAGT. J was trimmed by 8 bases and V by 0 bases; bases with no gene match: 6. This clone showed up just a few times. Antigen unknown. At least one PBMC sample before ART and at least two after were required. Cryopreserved PBMC samples of roughly 0.95-10 million cells were used for DNA extraction. The chain couples TRBV6-4 to TRBJ2-1; 11 bases agree with TRBD2. The sample was unsorted PBMCs, taken 1.9 years after starting antiretroviral therapy. The TCR comes from a woman between 45 and 60 years old with HIV. The CDR3 spells CASSDSSGGAFDEQFF. The CDR3 DNA sequence: TGTGCCAGCAGTGACTCTAGCGGGGGGGCTTTCGATGAGCAGTTCTTC.